Below, 21 T cell receptor beta chains from the same sample are listed, as sequenced in a study of blood T cell repertoires in COVID-19. Some clones are missing from TCRdb's copy, which holds only in-frame ones; the method was immunoSEQ multiplex PCR. Of roughly 120,000 clones listed, 70% to 90% are singletons. The sequenced material came from peripheral blood. All receptors derive from a man between 70 and 80 years old who had recovered from COVID-19.

This clone occurred once. The chain joins TRBV4-2 to TRBJ1-1; TRBD1 aligns across 9 bases. The CDR3 spans 16 residues. V trimming: 2 bases; J trimming: 1 base; junction bases outside the gene matches: 5. Germline lookup yields CDR1 LGHNA and CDR2 YNFKEQ. Written as DNA, the CDR3 is TGTGCCAGCAGCCAACCGGGACAGGGTTGGAACACTGAAGCTTTCTTT. Protein sequence: CASSQPGQGWNTEAFF.

Worth noting for this clone: A junction boundary mismatches the germline segment, possibly from a read error. V is TRBV11-2 and J is TRBJ2-1, with 11 bases fitting TRBD2. Germline V CDR1 and CDR2: SGHAT, FQNNGV. This CDR3 is 15 amino acids long. The CDR3 reads CASSSTSGSYSEQFF. The CDR3 DNA follows: TGTGCCAGCAGCTCTACTAGCGGGAGTTACAGTGAGCAGTTCTTC.

V gene TRBV6-5 combines with J gene TRBJ1-5; D gene ambiguous. Germline CDR1 reads MNHEY; CDR2 reads SVGAGI. CDR3 length: 14 residues. V was cut by 6 bases and J by 3 bases, with 12 bases left in between. CDR3 nucleotides: TGTGCCAGCAGATCACACAGAGACAATCAGCCCCAGCATTTT. Translated, it gives CASRSHRDNQPQHF.

The count of this clone is one. The chain uses TRBV10-3 and TRBJ2-7; 11 nucleotides agree with TRBD1. Germline CDR1 and CDR2: ENHRY and SYGVKD. Trimming at V came to 6 bases and at J to 6 bases, leaving 7 bases not matched to a gene. The CDR3 loop spans 14 amino acids. In DNA, the CDR3 is TGTGCCATCAGATCCGGGACAGGGGGTTCCGAGCAGTACTTC. It yields the protein CAIRSGTGGSEQYF.

V is TRBV29-1 and J is TRBJ1-3; D not resolved. This CDR3 contains 13 residues. Germline V lookup: CDR1 SQVTM, CDR2 ANQGSEA. V lost 6 bases and J lost 0, with 9 bases in between. The CDR3 DNA reads TGCAGCGTCCGTGGAGTCTCTGGAAACACCATATATTTT. It yields the protein CSVRGVSGNTIYF.

In its sample, this clone was seen a few times. The chain couples TRBV7-8 to TRBJ1-5; TRBD1 matches 7 bases. The CDR3 length is 15 residues. The ends lost 0 bases at V and 10 bases at J; junction bases unmatched: 9. CDR1 SGHVS and CDR2 FQNEAQ come from the germline V gene. The CDR3 here is CASSLADTGVGPQHF. The DNA for the CDR3 is TGTGCCAGCAGCTTAGCGGATACAGGGGTGGGACCCCAGCATTTT.

V usage is TRBV5-1 and J usage is TRBJ1-5; 9 positions agree with TRBD1. CDR1 SGHRS and CDR2 YFSETQ come from the germline V gene. The CDR3 is made up of 15 amino acids. J gave up 6 bases and V 4 bases, and 8 bases lay outside the gene matches. This chain's CDR3 is CASSEWTGVGQPQHF. CDR3 DNA sequence: TGCGCCAGCAGCGAATGGACAGGGGTCGGTCAGCCCCAGCATTTT.

The rearrangement links TRBV5-5 to TRBJ2-5; D is ambiguous. With 2 bases removed from V and 5 bases from J, the gap between germline ends came to 4 bases. The CDR3 runs 11 residues. The germline V gene encodes CDR1 SGHKS and CDR2 YYEKEE (reference sequence). The CDR3 nucleotides read TGTGCCAGCAGCTTAGCGGAGACCCAGTACTTC. Residues: CASSLAETQYF.

This chain joins TRBV7-9 and TRBJ1-5; D might be TRBD1 (6 bases). Germline assignment: CDR1 SEHNR and CDR2 FQNEAQ (reference sequence). V was pared by 1 base and J by 4 bases, with 11 bases between. The CDR3 is 15 amino acids. In DNA, the CDR3 is TGTGCCAGCAGCTTAGGGACAGCCTTGAATCAGCCCCAGCATTTT. The encoded protein is CASSLGTALNQPQHF.

The gene calls are TRBV5-1 and TRBJ1-4, with 7 positions matching TRBD1. With V trimmed by 4 bases and J by 4 bases, 7 bases remained unmatched. Germline lookup yields CDR1 SGHRS and CDR2 YFSETQ. This CDR3 spans 15 amino acids. CDR3 sequence (DNA): TGCGCCAGCAGCGGGGTCTGGGACAGTAATGAAAAACTGTTTTTT. It encodes CASSGVWDSNEKLFF.

The rearrangement links TRBV2 to TRBJ2-6; 9 nucleotides align to TRBD1. This CDR3 is 16 amino acids long. The V gene end was trimmed by 8 bases and the J gene end by 1 base; junction bases not matched to a gene: 6. CDR1 is SNHLY and CDR2 is FYNNEI in the germline V gene. The DNA for the CDR3 is TGTGCCAGCCTGGGACAGGGAGGTTCTGGGGCCAACGTCCTGACTTTC. Encoded protein: CASLGQGGSGANVLTF.

This clone was observed a single time. The V and J genes are TRBV7-8 and TRBJ1-4, with D perhaps TRBD1 (5 bases). V dropped 5 bases and J dropped 0 bases, with 10 bases sitting between them. CDR3 length equals 15 residues. Germline V lookup: CDR1 SGHVS, CDR2 FQNEAQ. In nucleotides, the CDR3 is TGTGCCAGCAGCACCTTAGGGGCAACTAATGAAAAACTGTTTTTT. It is translated as CASSTLGATNEKLFF.

CDR3 protein: CASTKNTGGLGYTF. CDR3 bases: TGTGCCAGCACCAAAAACACAGGGGGCTTAGGCTACACCTTC. The V gene is TRBV6-5, the J gene TRBJ1-2; TRBD1 matches 9 bases. Germline trimming cut 7 bases from V and 8 bases from J; bases unmatched to any gene: 11. The CDR3 is 14 residues long. The germline gives CDR1 MNHEY, CDR2 SVGAGI.

The chain recombines TRBV6-5 with TRBJ2-7; 13 bases fit TRBD2. Germline CDR1 MNHEY, CDR2 SVGAGI. V shed 6 bases, J shed 4 bases, and the junction held 6 bases outside the gene matches. This CDR3 region has 15 residues. Here the CDR3 DNA reads TGTGCCAGCAGCAGACTAGCGGGAGGTCGGTACGAGCAGTACTTC. Amino acid sequence: CASSRLAGGRYEQYF.

The CDR3 DNA reads TGTGCCAGCAGCAAAGAAACAGTCCAAGAGACCCAGTACTTC. Translation gives CASSKETVQETQYF. The chain couples TRBV21-1 to TRBJ2-5; the table calls TRBD1, which could not be checked here. TRBV21-1 is labeled a pseudogene. The CDR3 extends over 14 amino acids.

The chain links TRBV3-1 (or the pseudogene TRBV3-2) to TRBJ1-6, with D perhaps TRBD1 (5 bases). The CDR3 runs to 15 residues. Germline V lookup: CDR1 LGHDT, CDR2 YNNKEL (reference sequence). V was cut by 0 bases and J by 3 bases, with 6 bases left in between. CDR3 in amino acids: CASSQDQGYNSPLHF. In DNA, the CDR3 is TGTGCCAGCAGCCAAGATCAGGGCTATAATTCACCCCTCCACTTT.

This chain links TRBV30 with TRBJ1-6; TRBD1 agrees at 9 bases. The CDR3 loop spans 12 amino acids. After removal of 8 bases from V and 10 bases from J, the junction contained 6 bases not matched to a gene. CDR1 GTSNPN and CDR2 SVGIG come from the germline V gene (reference sequence). CDR3 coding DNA: TGTGCCGGAGGGACAGGGAACTCACCCCTCCACTTT. Translating it yields CAGGTGNSPLHF.

DNA for the CDR3: TGTGCCTGGGGTAGGGGAAGGGCCTACGAGCAGTACTTC. This gives the protein CAWGRGRAYEQYF. This chain uses TRBV30 with TRBJ2-7; a weak D match, TRBD1 (5 bases). V was shortened by 5 bases and J by 2 bases, with 13 bases between the two germline ends. Germline V gives CDR1 GTSNPN, CDR2 SVGIG (reference sequence). The CDR3 has 13 amino acids.

V usage is TRBV5-1 and J usage is TRBJ2-7; 11 nucleotides match TRBD1. The CDR3 consists of 19 residues. The germline V gene encodes CDR1 SGHRS and CDR2 YFSETQ. The V segment lost 4 bases and the J segment 1 base; nucleotides outside the gene matches: 16. In nucleotides, the CDR3 is TGCGCCAGCAGCCTAAGGACAGGGGGCGAAATGTATTGGTCCTACGAGCAGTACTTC. Protein product: CASSLRTGGEMYWSYEQYF. The entire variable domain, with the rest obtained from reference TRBV5-1 and TRBJ2-7, is as follows: KAGVTQTPRYLIKTRGQQVTLSCSPISGHRSVSWYQQTPGQGLQFLFEYFSETQRNKGNFPGRFSGRQFSNSRSEMNVSTLELGDSALYLCASSLRTGGEMYWSYEQYFGPGTRLTVT.

The gene calls are TRBV7-3 and TRBJ2-6; possibly TRBD2 for D (6 bases). The CDR3 is 14 amino acids. Germline loops: CDR1 SGHTA, CDR2 FQGTGA. Trimming left V 5 bases short and J 3 bases short, with 8 bases between. CDR3 in DNA: TGTGCCAGCAGCCTGGAGGGTGGGGCCAACGTCCTGACTTTC. It encodes CASSLEGGANVLTF.

This sequence joins TRBV15 and TRBJ2-7; 9 nucleotides agree with TRBD2. Per germline, CDR1 LNHNV and CDR2 YYDKDF (reference sequence). This CDR3 spans 16 amino acids. With 1 base clipped from V and 0 bases from J, the junction kept 4 bases outside the gene matches. The CDR3 loop is CATSRGLAASSYEQYF. CDR3 coding DNA: TGTGCCACCAGCAGAGGACTAGCGGCCAGCTCCTACGAGCAGTACTTC.